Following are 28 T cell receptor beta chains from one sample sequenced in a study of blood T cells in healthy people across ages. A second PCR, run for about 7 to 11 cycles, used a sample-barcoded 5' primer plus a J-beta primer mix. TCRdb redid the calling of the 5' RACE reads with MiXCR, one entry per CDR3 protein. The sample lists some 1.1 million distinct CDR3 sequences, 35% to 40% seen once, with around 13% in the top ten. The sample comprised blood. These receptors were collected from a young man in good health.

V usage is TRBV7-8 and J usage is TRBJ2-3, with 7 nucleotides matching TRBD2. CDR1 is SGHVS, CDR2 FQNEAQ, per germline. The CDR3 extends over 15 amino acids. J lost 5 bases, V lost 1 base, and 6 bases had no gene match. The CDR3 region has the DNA TGTGCCAGCAGCTTAGGGGCTAGCGGTGGAGATACGCAGTATTTT. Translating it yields CASSLGASGGDTQYF.

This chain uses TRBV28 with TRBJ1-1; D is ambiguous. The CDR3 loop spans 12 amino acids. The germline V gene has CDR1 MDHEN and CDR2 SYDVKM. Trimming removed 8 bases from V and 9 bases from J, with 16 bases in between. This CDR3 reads CASGVTSPQAFF. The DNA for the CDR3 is TGTGCCAGCGGTGTGACTTCCCCCCAAGCTTTCTTT.

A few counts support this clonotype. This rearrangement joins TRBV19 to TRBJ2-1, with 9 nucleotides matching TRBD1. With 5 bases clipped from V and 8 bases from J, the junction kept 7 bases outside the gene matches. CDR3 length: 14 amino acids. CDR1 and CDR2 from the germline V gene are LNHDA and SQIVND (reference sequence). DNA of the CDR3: TGTGCCAGTAGTCCCGGGACAGGGATTTATGAGCAGTTCTTC. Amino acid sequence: CASSPGTGIYEQFF.

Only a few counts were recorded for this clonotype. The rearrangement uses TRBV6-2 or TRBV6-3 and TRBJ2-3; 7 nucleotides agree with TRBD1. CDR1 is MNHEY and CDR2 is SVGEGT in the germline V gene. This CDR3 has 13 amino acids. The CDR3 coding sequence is TGTGGCACCCTTGGCCAGGGGGTAGATACGCAGTATTTT. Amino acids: CGTLGQGVDTQYF.

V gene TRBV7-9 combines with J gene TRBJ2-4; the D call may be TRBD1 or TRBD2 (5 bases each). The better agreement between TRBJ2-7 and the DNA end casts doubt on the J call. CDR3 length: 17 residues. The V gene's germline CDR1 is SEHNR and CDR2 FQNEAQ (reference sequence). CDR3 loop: CASSLDAAVGTPYEQYF. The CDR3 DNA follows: TGTGCCAGCAGCTTAGACGCTGCGGTCGGGACCCCCTACGAGCAGTACTTC.

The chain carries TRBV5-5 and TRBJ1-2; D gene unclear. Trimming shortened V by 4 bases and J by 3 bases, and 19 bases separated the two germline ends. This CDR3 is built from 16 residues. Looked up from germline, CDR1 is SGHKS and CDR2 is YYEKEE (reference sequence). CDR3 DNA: TGTGCCAGCAGCCCGCGGCGTCCGGGCCTGGACTATGGCTACACCTTC. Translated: CASSPRRPGLDYGYTF. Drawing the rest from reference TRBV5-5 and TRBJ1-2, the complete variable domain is DAGVTQSPTHLIKTRGQQVTLRCSPISGHKSVSWYQQVLGQGPQFIFQYYEKEERGRGNFPDRFSARQFPNYSSELNVNALLLGDSALYLCASSPRRPGLDYGYTFGSGTRLTVV.

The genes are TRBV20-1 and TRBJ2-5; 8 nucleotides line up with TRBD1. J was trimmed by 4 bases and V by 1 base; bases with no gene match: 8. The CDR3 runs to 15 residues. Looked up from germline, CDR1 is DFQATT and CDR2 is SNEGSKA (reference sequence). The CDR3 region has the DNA TGCAGTGCTAGAGCCCCGGACAGGGTGCGAGAGACCCAGTACTTC. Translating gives CSARAPDRVRETQYF.

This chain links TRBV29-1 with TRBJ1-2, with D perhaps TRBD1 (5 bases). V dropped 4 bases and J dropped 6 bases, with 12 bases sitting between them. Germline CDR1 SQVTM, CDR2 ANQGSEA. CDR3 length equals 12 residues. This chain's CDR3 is CSVARGADGYTF. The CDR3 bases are TGCAGCGTTGCCCGGGGCGCGGATGGCTACACCTTC.

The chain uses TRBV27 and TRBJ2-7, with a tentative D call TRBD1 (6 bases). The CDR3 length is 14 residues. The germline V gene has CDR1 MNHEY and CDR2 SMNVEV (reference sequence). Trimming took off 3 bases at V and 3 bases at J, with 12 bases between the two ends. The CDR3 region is CASSFAGRGYEQYF. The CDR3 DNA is TGTGCCAGCAGTTTTGCAGGCAGGGGCTACGAGCAGTACTTC.

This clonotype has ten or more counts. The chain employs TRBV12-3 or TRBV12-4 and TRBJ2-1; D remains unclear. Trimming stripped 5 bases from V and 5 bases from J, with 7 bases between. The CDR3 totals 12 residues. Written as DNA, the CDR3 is TGTGCCAGCAGTCCGGACCACAATGAGCAGTTCTTC. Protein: CASSPDHNEQFF.

CDR3 protein: CSVAQSSYNEQFF. The CDR3 DNA follows: TGCAGCGTTGCTCAGAGCTCCTACAATGAGCAGTTCTTC. This sequence joins TRBV29-1 and TRBJ2-1; the D is unclear. The CDR3 has 13 residues. Per the germline V gene, CDR1 is SQVTM and CDR2 is ANQGSEA. The germline V and J ends were trimmed by 4 bases and 0 bases, with 7 bases remaining between them.

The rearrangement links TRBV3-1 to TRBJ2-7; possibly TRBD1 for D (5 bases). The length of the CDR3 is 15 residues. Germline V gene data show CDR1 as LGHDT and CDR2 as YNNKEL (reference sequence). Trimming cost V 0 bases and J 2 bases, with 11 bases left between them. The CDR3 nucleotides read TGTGCCAGCAGCCAAGATTTAGCCAGGGCCTACGAGCAGTACTTC. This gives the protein CASSQDLARAYEQYF.

The CDR3 loop reads CSAPPSEQFF. For the CDR3, the DNA is TGCAGTGCACCTCCAAGTGAGCAGTTCTTC. This rearrangement joins TRBV20-1 to TRBJ2-1, with unresolved D. V lost 6 bases to trimming and J lost 9 bases, with 9 bases between them. Germline-derived CDR1 and CDR2 are DFQATT and SNEGSKA (reference sequence). This CDR3 is built from 10 residues.

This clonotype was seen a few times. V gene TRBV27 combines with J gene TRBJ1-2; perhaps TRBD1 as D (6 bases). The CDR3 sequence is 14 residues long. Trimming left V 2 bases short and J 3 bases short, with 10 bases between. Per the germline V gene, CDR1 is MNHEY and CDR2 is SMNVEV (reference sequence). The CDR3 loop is CASSLKTGYYGYTF. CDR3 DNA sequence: TGTGCCAGCAGTTTAAAGACAGGCTACTATGGCTACACCTTC.

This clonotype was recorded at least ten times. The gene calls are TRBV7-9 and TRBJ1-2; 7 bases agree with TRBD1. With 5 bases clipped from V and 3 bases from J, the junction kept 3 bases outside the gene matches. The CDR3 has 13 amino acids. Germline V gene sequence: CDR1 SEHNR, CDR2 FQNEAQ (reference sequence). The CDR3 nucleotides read TGTGCCAGCAGCGACGACAGGGACTATGGCTACACCTTC. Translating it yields CASSDDRDYGYTF. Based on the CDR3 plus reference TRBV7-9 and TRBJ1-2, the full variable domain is DTGVSQNPRHKITKRGQNVTFRCDPISEHNRLYWYRQTLGQGPEFLTYFQNEAQLEKSRLLSDRFSAERPKGSFSTLEIQRTEQGDSAMYLCASSDDRDYGYTFGSGTRLTVV.

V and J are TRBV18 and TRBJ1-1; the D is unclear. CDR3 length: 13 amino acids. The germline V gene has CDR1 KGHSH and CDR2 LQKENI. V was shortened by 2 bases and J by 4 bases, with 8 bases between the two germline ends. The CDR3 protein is CASSPSWGTEAFF. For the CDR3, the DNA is TGTGCCAGCTCACCAAGCTGGGGCACTGAAGCTTTCTTT.

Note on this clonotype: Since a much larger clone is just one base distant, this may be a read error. CDR3 DNA sequence: TGCGGTGCTAGCTCCAGGGTATGGACAGATACGCAGTATTTT. Encoded protein: CGASSRVWTDTQYF. The J gene is TRBJ2-3, the V gene TRBV20-1; D could derive from TRBD1 or TRBD2 (5 bases each). This CDR3 contains 14 residues. CDR1 DFQATT and CDR2 SNEGSKA come from the germline V gene (reference sequence).

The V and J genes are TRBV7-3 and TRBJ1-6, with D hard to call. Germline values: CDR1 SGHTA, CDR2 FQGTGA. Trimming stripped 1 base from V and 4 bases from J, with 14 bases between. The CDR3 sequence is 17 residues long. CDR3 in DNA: TGTGCCAGCAGCTTAAGCAAACAGACTTATTATAATTCACCCCTCCACTTT. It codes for CASSLSKQTYYNSPLHF.

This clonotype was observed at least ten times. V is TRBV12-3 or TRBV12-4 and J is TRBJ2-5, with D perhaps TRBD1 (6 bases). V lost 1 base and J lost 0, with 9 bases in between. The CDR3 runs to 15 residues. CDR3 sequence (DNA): TGTGCCAGCAGTTTAGGAGGGGGAAACCAAGAGACCCAGTACTTC. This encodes CASSLGGGNQETQYF.

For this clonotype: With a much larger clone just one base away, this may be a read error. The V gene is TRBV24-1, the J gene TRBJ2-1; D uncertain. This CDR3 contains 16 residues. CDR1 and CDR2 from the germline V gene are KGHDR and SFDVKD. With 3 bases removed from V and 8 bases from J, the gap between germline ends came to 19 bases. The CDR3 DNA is TGTGCCACCAGTGATCCCAACCTACCCCTTGTGGATGAGCAGTTCTTC. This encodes CATSDPNLPLVDEQFF.

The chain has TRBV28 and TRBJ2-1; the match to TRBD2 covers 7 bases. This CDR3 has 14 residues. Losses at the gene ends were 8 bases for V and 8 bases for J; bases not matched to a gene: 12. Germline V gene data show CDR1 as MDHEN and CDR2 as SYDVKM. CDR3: CASSWDYQFDEQFF. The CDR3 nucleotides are TGTGCCAGCTCCTGGGACTACCAGTTCGATGAGCAGTTCTTC. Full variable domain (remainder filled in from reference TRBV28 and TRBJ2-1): DVKVTQSSRYLVKRTGEKVFLECVQDMDHENMFWYRQDPGLGLRLIYFSYDVKMKEKGDIPEGYSVSREKKERFSLILESASTNQTSMYLCASSWDYQFDEQFFGPGTRLTVL.

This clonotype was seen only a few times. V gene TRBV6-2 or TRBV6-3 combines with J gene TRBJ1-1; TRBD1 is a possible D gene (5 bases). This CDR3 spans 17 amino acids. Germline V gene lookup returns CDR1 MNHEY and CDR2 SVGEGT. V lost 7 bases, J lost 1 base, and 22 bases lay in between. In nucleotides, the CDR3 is TGTGCCAGCAACAAAAACGCCGGGGGACCGGAGAACACTGAAGCTTTCTTT. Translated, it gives CASNKNAGGPENTEAFF.

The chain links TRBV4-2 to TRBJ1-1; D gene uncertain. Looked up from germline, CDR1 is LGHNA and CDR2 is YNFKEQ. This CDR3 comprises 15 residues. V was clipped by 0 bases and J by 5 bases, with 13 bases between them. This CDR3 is CASSQEEGPGTEAFF. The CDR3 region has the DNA TGTGCCAGCAGCCAAGAGGAGGGCCCGGGGACTGAAGCTTTCTTT.

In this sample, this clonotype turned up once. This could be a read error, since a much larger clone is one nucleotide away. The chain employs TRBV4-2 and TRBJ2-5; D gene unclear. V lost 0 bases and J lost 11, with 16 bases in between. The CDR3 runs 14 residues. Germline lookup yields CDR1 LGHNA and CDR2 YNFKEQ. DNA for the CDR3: TGTGCCAGCAGCCAAGATTCCAGTACCCATGAGCAGTACTTC. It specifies CASSQDSSTHEQYF.

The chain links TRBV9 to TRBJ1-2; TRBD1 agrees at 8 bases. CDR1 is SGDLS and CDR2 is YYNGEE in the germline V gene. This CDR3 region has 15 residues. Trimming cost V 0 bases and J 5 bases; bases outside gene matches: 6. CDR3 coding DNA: TGTGCCAGCAGCGTAGGGCAGGGGGCAGAATATGGCTACACCTTC. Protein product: CASSVGQGAEYGYTF.

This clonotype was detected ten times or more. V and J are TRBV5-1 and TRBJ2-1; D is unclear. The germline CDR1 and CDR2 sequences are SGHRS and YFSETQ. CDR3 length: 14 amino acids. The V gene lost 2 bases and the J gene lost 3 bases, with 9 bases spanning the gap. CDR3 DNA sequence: TGCGCCAGCAGCTTAGTTGCAGGCTACAATGAGCAGTTCTTC. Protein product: CASSLVAGYNEQFF.

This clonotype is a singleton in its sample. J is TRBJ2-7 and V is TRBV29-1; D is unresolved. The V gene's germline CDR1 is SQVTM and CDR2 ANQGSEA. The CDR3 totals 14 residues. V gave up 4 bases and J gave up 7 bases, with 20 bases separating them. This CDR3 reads CSVGRALSYNEQYF. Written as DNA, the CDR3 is TGCAGCGTTGGGCGTGCCCTCTCCTACAATGAGCAGTACTTC.

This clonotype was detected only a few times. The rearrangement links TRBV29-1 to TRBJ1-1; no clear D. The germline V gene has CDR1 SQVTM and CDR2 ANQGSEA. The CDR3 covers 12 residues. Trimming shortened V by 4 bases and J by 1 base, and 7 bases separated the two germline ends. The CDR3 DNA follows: TGCAGCGTTGTGGAGAGGAACACTGAAGCTTTCTTT. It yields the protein CSVVERNTEAFF.